This section outlines one T cell receptor beta chain sequence together with its context. The sample is drawn from a study of CD8 T cells in Susac syndrome. RNA totalling about 0.45 to 1 ug underwent reverse transcription with random hexamers. TCRdb itself ran the immunoSEQ multiplex PCR reads through MiXCR, one entry per CDR3 protein. Here the sample spans about 210,000 distinct CDR3 sequences, 93% being singletons. Germline CDR1 reads SQVTM; CDR2 reads ANQGSEA. V was pared by 5 bases and J by 7 bases, with 7 bases of the junction left unmatched. There are 12 residues in the CDR3. The chain is built from TRBV29-1 and TRBJ1-2; 7 nucleotides match TRBD1. This TCR came from a human donor in good health. Sequencing input: CD4+ T cells from PBMCs. CDR3 in amino acids: CSVSDRVSGYTF. CDR3 in DNA: TGCAGCGTTTCCGACAGGGTCTCTGGCTACACCTTC.